In its sample, the clone carrying this T cell receptor (beta chain) was seen once. Its target is unknown. The V end lost 4 bases, the J end lost 0 bases, and 2 bases lay between the germline ends. CDR1 and CDR2 from the germline V gene are SGHTA and FQGNSA. The length of the CDR3 is 12 residues. The data stem from a study of OX40 agonist ivuxolimab in advanced cancers. Study summary: At approximately 80% male, the cohort had a mean age of 60 years, ranging from roughly 20 to 90. A partial response was reached by three patients: one with hepatocellular carcinoma and two with cutaneous melanoma. Study-level findings and limits: Circulating CD4+ and CD8+ T cells showed clonal expansion by week 6 at 0.1 to 3.0 mg/kg.

Repertoires were generated with immunoSEQ multiplex PCR, while TCRdb's copy carries only in-frame clones and drops some. The data hold around 39,000 clones, with 65% to 90% observed a single time. The sample was CD4+ or CD8+ T cells sorted from blood, taken in a trial of the OX40 agonist ivuxolimab. The genes are TRBV7-2 and TRBJ2-3; no clear D gene. The clonotype was recovered from an adult with an advanced solid tumor such as melanoma, head and neck, liver or kidney cancer. The CDR3 coding sequence is TGTGCCAGCAGCTACAGCACAGATACGCAGTATTTT. Protein: CASSYSTDTQYF.